The entry that follows covers one T cell receptor (beta chain) sequence. No antigen is known for it. These data are taken from a study of cytomegalovirus exposure and HLA in healthy donors. Overall study context: Caucasian-associated ancestry cluster membership applied to over 80% of under 450 genotyped donors. General study findings and limits: In terms of immune exposure information, only CMV serostatus was available.

Both 60 Vbeta primers and 13 Jbeta primers went into the PCR. Sequenced by immunoSEQ multiplex PCR; TCRdb stores in-frame clones only, minus some. The data hold about 180,000 clones, with about 77% observed a single time. V lost 3 bases and J lost 9, with 15 bases in between. This CDR3 has 13 amino acids. Per germline, CDR1 KGHSH and CDR2 LQKENI. This rearrangement joins TRBV18 to TRBJ2-7, with D possibly being TRBD2 (6 bases). This clonotype was sampled from a woman in her 30s in good health and CMV-seropositive. The material sequenced was PBMCs. The chain's CDR3 is CASSPGTVTGQYF. CDR3 nucleotide sequence: TGTGCCAGCTCACCGGGGACTGTAACCGGGCAGTACTTC.